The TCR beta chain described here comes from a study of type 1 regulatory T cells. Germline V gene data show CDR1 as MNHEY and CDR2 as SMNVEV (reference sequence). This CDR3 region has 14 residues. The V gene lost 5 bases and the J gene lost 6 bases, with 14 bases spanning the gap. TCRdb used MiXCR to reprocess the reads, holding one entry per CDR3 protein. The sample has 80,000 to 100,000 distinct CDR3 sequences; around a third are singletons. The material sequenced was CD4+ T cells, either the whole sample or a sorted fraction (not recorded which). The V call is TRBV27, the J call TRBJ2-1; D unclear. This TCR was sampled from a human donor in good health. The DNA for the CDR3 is TGTGCCAGCAGTCTTGGGTATACTTCCAATGAGCAGTTCTTC. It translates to CASSLGYTSNEQFF.